One sample yielded the 25 T cell receptor beta chains listed below, sequenced in a study of blood T cell repertoires in COVID-19. TCRdb's copy holds only in-frame clones and misses some; the assay was immunoSEQ multiplex PCR. The sample has 200,000 to 250,000 clones, more than 80% seen once. Sequences were obtained from peripheral blood. The receptors come from a man aged 25 to 45 with COVID-19, enrolled during active disease.

The rearrangement links TRBV13 to TRBJ2-7, with a possible D match to TRBD1 (5 bases). The CDR3 runs 12 residues. The V end was cut by 0 bases, the J end by 6 bases, with 6 bases between. Germline V CDR1 and CDR2: PRHDT, FYEKMQ (reference sequence). CDR3 amino acids: CASSLGGREQYF. Written as DNA, the CDR3 is TGTGCCAGCAGCTTAGGGGGGCGCGAGCAGTACTTC.

This chain links TRBV28 with TRBJ2-7, with D unclear. The CDR3 extends over 13 amino acids. Germline loops: CDR1 MDHEN, CDR2 SYDVKM. With 2 bases removed from V and 0 bases from J, the gap between germline ends came to 5 bases. The CDR3 DNA is TGTGCCAGCAGTTTAGGCTTCTCCTACGAGCAGTACTTC. This translates into CASSLGFSYEQYF.

The V call is TRBV2, the J call TRBJ2-2; D is perhaps TRBD2 (6 bases). V lost 1 base to trimming and J lost 8 bases, with 14 bases between them. CDR1 and CDR2 (germline): SNHLY, FYNNEI. The CDR3 contains 15 residues. CDR3 coding DNA: TGTGCCAGCAGTGAAGTTGGAGGGCTTCCGGGGGAGCTGTTTTTT. Translated: CASSEVGGLPGELFF.

The chain joins TRBV7-6 to TRBJ2-3, with TRBD2 matching over 12 bases. From germline, CDR1 is SGHVS and CDR2 FNYEAQ. V lost 5 bases and J lost 6; bases outside the gene matches: 3. The CDR3 sequence is 14 residues long. The CDR3 region is CASSLGTSGDTQYF. CDR3 nucleotide sequence: TGTGCCAGCAGCCTGGGGACTAGCGGGGATACGCAGTATTTT.

The chain links TRBV7-9 to TRBJ2-3; possible D gene TRBD1, 5 bases. The V and J ends lost 0 bases and 0 bases respectively, with 7 bases between them. This CDR3 contains 15 residues. CDR1 SEHNR and CDR2 FQNEAQ come from the germline V gene (reference sequence). The CDR3 loop reads CASSLAAGSTDTQYF. CDR3 bases: TGTGCCAGCAGCTTAGCGGCAGGGAGCACAGATACGCAGTATTTT.

The chain links TRBV12-5 to TRBJ2-1; 9 bases agree with TRBD2. The CDR3 sequence is 15 residues long. Trimming at V came to 8 bases and at J to 3 bases, leaving 8 bases not matched to a gene. Germline assignment: CDR1 LGHNT and CDR2 FRNRAP. DNA for the CDR3: TGTGCTAGTTCGGGTAGCGGGGGTCACTACAATGAGCAGTTCTTC. Translating it yields CASSGSGGHYNEQFF.

The chain carries TRBV28 and TRBJ1-1; the D gene is possibly TRBD1 (6 bases). Trimming took 6 bases from V and 0 from J, leaving 11 bases between them. The V gene's germline CDR1 is MDHEN and CDR2 SYDVKM. The CDR3 consists of 14 residues. CDR3 in DNA: TGTGCCAGCAGCATTGGACAGCTGAACACTGAAGCTTTCTTT. Its protein product is CASSIGQLNTEAFF.

This sequence joins TRBV5-1 and TRBJ2-2, with 7 bases identical to TRBD2. V dropped 7 bases and J dropped 7; count of bases not matched to a gene: 13. The CDR3 sequence is 15 residues long. The germline V gene has CDR1 SGHRS and CDR2 YFSETQ. The CDR3 nucleotides read TGCGCCAGCTTTCAAACTACGGGGGGAAGCGGGGAGCTGTTTTTT. Amino acids: CASFQTTGGSGELFF.

This chain uses TRBV4-3 with TRBJ2-1; 8 bases align to TRBD2. The germline V gene has CDR1 LGHNA and CDR2 YSLEER. Trimming removed 2 bases from V and 6 bases from J; junction bases left unmatched: 9. This CDR3 is built from 16 residues. This chain's CDR3 is CASSQISGLVGNEQFF. CDR3 sequence (DNA): TGCGCCAGCAGCCAAATCTCGGGACTAGTGGGCAATGAGCAGTTCTTC.

The chain carries TRBV10-3 and TRBJ2-7; possibly TRBD1 for D (6 bases). The CDR3 has 12 residues. V was shortened by 10 bases and J by 1 base, with 11 bases between the two germline ends. CDR1 is ENHRY, CDR2 SYGVKD, per germline. The CDR3 reads CATQGESYEQYF. The CDR3 DNA follows: TGTGCCACACAGGGAGAATCCTACGAGCAGTACTTC.

V is TRBV29-1 and J is TRBJ2-7; 8 positions match TRBD2. Germline assignment: CDR1 SQVTM and CDR2 ANQGSEA. Trimming removed 4 bases from V and 6 bases from J; junction bases left unmatched: 11. The CDR3 spans 14 residues. CDR3 residues: CSVGGTGGPGEQYF. CDR3 coding DNA: TGCAGCGTTGGGGGAACGGGAGGGCCTGGCGAGCAGTACTTC.

V gene TRBV7-3 combines with J gene TRBJ1-1; 7 bases match TRBD1. V shed 0 bases, J shed 4 bases, and the junction held 2 bases outside the gene matches. Germline CDR1 and CDR2: SGHTA and FQGTGA. The CDR3 runs 14 residues. CDR3 sequence: CASSLTGGLTEAFF. The CDR3 DNA reads TGTGCCAGCAGCTTAACAGGGGGCCTCACTGAAGCTTTCTTT.

A note on this clone: Different DNA sequences within this sample yield the same CDR3. The chain uses TRBV5-4 and TRBJ1-3, with 8 bases matching TRBD1. J gave up 0 bases and V 0 bases, and 2 bases lay outside the gene matches. This CDR3 comprises 16 residues. The germline V gene has CDR1 SGHNT and CDR2 YYREEE (reference sequence). The CDR3 sequence is CASSLGQGFSGNTIYF. CDR3 DNA sequence: TGTGCCAGCAGCTTGGGACAGGGGTTCTCTGGAAACACCATATATTTT.

The V call is TRBV6-5, the J call TRBJ1-5, with 10 bases identical to TRBD1. Germline CDR1 and CDR2: MNHEY and SVGAGI. This CDR3 has 15 residues. Trimming at V came to 4 bases and at J to 2 bases, leaving 2 bases not matched to a gene. The CDR3 DNA follows: TGTGCCAGCAGTTCCGGGACAGGGGGCAATCAGCCCCAGCATTTT. Encoded protein: CASSSGTGGNQPQHF.

The chain couples TRBV5-5 to TRBJ1-5; 8 nucleotides agree with TRBD1. J gave up 7 bases and V 4 bases, and 22 bases lay outside the gene matches. The CDR3 runs to 19 residues. Germline V gives CDR1 SGHKS, CDR2 YYEKEE (reference sequence). CDR3 sequence reads: CASSVGDRGYVRSRQPQHF. CDR3 DNA sequence: TGTGCCAGCAGCGTGGGTGACAGGGGCTACGTCCGATCTAGACAGCCCCAGCATTTT.

The chain is built from TRBV5-8 and TRBJ2-1; a weak D match, TRBD1 (5 bases). The CDR3 runs to 15 residues. V was pared by 0 bases and J by 0 bases, with 7 bases between. Looked up from germline, CDR1 is SGHTS and CDR2 is YDEGEE. CDR3 amino acids: CASSLAGFSYNEQFF. Written as DNA, the CDR3 is TGTGCCAGCAGCTTGGCAGGGTTCTCCTACAATGAGCAGTTCTTC.

This chain uses TRBV28 with TRBJ1-5, with 8 bases that match TRBD1. Per germline, CDR1 MDHEN and CDR2 SYDVKM. V shed 7 bases and J 4 bases; nucleotides not matched to a gene: 6. The CDR3 runs to 14 residues. CDR3: CASTSGQGNQPQHF. For the CDR3, the DNA is TGTGCCAGCACCTCTGGACAGGGAAATCAGCCCCAGCATTTT.

The chain links TRBV7-2 to TRBJ2-1; D remains unclear. The CDR3 loop spans 15 amino acids. Germline CDR1 and CDR2: SGHTA and FQGNSA. V was shortened by 1 base and J by 2 bases, with 9 bases between the two germline ends. The CDR3 is CASSLGREPYNEQFF. The DNA for the CDR3 is TGTGCCAGCAGCTTAGGCCGAGAACCCTACAATGAGCAGTTCTTC. Complete variable domain (other parts from reference TRBV7-2 and TRBJ2-1): GAGVSQSPSNKVTEKGKDVELRCDPISGHTALYWYRQSLGQGLEFLIYFQGNSAPDKSGLPSDRFSAERTGGSVSTLTIQRTQQEDSAVYLCASSLGREPYNEQFFGPGTRLTVL.

The chain carries TRBV5-5 and TRBJ1-2, with a tentative D call TRBD1 (6 bases). V gave up 3 bases and J gave up 2 bases, with 11 bases separating them. CDR1 is SGHKS and CDR2 is YYEKEE in the germline V gene (reference sequence). The CDR3 length is 14 residues. The CDR3 region has the DNA TGTGCCAGCAGCTATGGACAGAGCAACTATGGCTACACCTTC. This sequence encodes CASSYGQSNYGYTF. The full variable domain, its missing parts supplied by reference TRBV5-5 and TRBJ1-2, is DAGVTQSPTHLIKTRGQQVTLRCSPISGHKSVSWYQQVLGQGPQFIFQYYEKEERGRGNFPDRFSARQFPNYSSELNVNALLLGDSALYLCASSYGQSNYGYTFGSGTRLTVV.

The chain has TRBV3-1 (or the pseudogene TRBV3-2) and TRBJ2-7, with unresolved D. Germline CDR1 reads LGHDT; CDR2 reads YNNKEL (reference sequence). The CDR3 is 14 amino acids. V gave up 5 bases and J gave up 0 bases, with 11 bases separating them. The CDR3: CASSVLGNSYEQYF. CDR3 DNA sequence: TGTGCCAGCAGCGTTCTTGGCAACTCCTACGAGCAGTACTTC.

This chain joins TRBV18 and TRBJ2-3, with 9 bases identical to TRBD1. The length of the CDR3 is 15 residues. Germline V gene data show CDR1 as KGHSH and CDR2 as LQKENI. The J segment lost 1 base and the V segment lost 9 bases, leaving 8 bases of the junction unmatched. CDR3 protein: CASSPRDRGTDTQYF. The CDR3 bases are TGTGCCAGTTCGCCTCGGGACAGGGGCACAGATACGCAGTATTTT.

Notes on this clone: The same CDR3 is also encoded by other DNA sequences in this sample. The V call is TRBV7-2, the J call TRBJ1-5; D not resolved. This CDR3 region has 16 residues. CDR1 is SGHTA, CDR2 FQGNSA, per germline. V was trimmed by 1 base and J by 0 bases, leaving 10 bases between them. CDR3 DNA: TGTGCCAGCAGCTTAGACAACGGAGGTAGCAATCAGCCCCAGCATTTT. The encoded protein is CASSLDNGGSNQPQHF. Looking up the rest from reference TRBV7-2 and TRBJ1-5 gives the full variable domain: GAGVSQSPSNKVTEKGKDVELRCDPISGHTALYWYRQSLGQGLEFLIYFQGNSAPDKSGLPSDRFSAERTGGSVSTLTIQRTQQEDSAVYLCASSLDNGGSNQPQHFGDGTRLSIL.

This chain joins TRBV19 and TRBJ2-7, with TRBD1 as a possible D gene (9 bases). Germline V gives CDR1 LNHDA, CDR2 SQIVND (reference sequence). The CDR3 is 15 residues long. Deletions cut 5 bases from V and 7 bases from J, with 21 bases between. CDR3 in DNA: TGTGCCAGTAGTTCGGGGGGGACAGGGTCCGGGGAGCAGTACTTC. This codes for CASSSGGTGSGEQYF.

The J gene is TRBJ1-2, the V gene TRBV19, with D possibly TRBD1 on 5 matching bases. The CDR3 sequence is 16 residues long. Trimming left V 0 bases short and J 0 bases short, with 11 bases between. Per the germline V gene, CDR1 is LNHDA and CDR2 is SQIVND (reference sequence). Written as DNA, the CDR3 is TGTGCCAGTAGTATAGATGGGCGGGGCTCTAACTATGGCTACACCTTC. It is translated as CASSIDGRGSNYGYTF.

This clone was observed a single time. CDR3: CASSLSGTGNQPQHF. The CDR3 coding sequence is TGTGCCAGCAGCTTATCCGGGACAGGTAATCAGCCCCAGCATTTT. V and J are TRBV7-2 and TRBJ1-5; 8 bases align to TRBD1. J lost 4 bases, V lost 2 bases, and 4 bases had no gene match. CDR3 size: 15 residues. Per the germline V gene, CDR1 is SGHTA and CDR2 is FQGNSA.